These 10 T cell receptor beta chains originate from one sample sequenced in a study of regulatory T cells in long-lasting Graves disease. Construction of TCR beta libraries relied on iRepertoire HTBI primers and on Arm-PCR targeting CDR3 regions. Each CDR3 protein gets one entry after TCRdb re-called the multiplex PCR reads with MiXCR. Of about 330,000 distinct CDR3 sequences listed, 15% to 20% were seen once; the top ten hold over 20%. Specified time point: newly diagnosed GD, antithyroid drugs for less than 3 months. Construction of the TCR library relied on RNA isolated from PBMCs. These sequences were also reported in another study, on T cells in Graves' hyperthyroidism and ophthalmopathy.

Sequences were derived from peripheral blood mononuclear cells (PBMCs), sampled at new diagnosis, from a patient treated with antithyroid drugs. These receptors were collected from a young woman with Graves disease.

Only a few counts were recorded for this clonotype. The CDR3 DNA sequence: TGTGCCAGCAGAGGACTAGCGGGGGGGCTTCTCTACGAGCAGTACTTC. It specifies CASRGLAGGLLYEQYF. The chain links TRBV6-1 to TRBJ2-7, with 15 bases aligning to TRBD2. J gave up 3 bases and V 6 bases, and 6 bases lay outside the gene matches. Per germline, CDR1 MNHNS and CDR2 SASEGT. The CDR3 contains 16 residues.

The sample holds many counts of this clonotype. The chain employs TRBV9 and TRBJ2-7; 9 positions match TRBD1. The length of the CDR3 is 14 residues. Germline V gene lookup returns CDR1 SGDLS and CDR2 YYNGEE. V was clipped by 3 bases and J by 3 bases; unmatched bases: 4. This chain's CDR3 is CASSGGQGGYEQYF. For the CDR3, the DNA is TGTGCCAGCAGCGGGGGACAGGGAGGCTACGAGCAGTACTTC.

The chain carries TRBV4-1 and TRBJ2-6, with TRBD1 identical over 9 bases. The CDR3 has 18 residues. V gave up 2 bases and J gave up 0 bases; unmatched junction bases: 5. Germline V lookup: CDR1 MGHRA, CDR2 YSYEKL. The CDR3 DNA follows: TGCGCCAGCAGCCAACTACAGGGGGCTCTCTCTGGGGCCAACGTCCTGACTTTC. The encoded protein is CASSQLQGALSGANVLTF.

The J gene is TRBJ1-6, the V gene TRBV12-3 or TRBV12-4, with D perhaps matching TRBD1 (5 bases). The CDR3 is 17 residues long. The ends were cut back, 6 bases at V and 6 bases at J, with 21 bases in the middle. DNA for the CDR3: TGTGCCAGCAGCAATGTAGAGAGGCAGGGCATTAATTCACCCCTCCACTTT. Its translation is CASSNVERQGINSPLHF.

This clonotype appeared many times. The chain is built from TRBV30 and TRBJ1-1; weak D call: TRBD1 (5 bases). CDR1 is GTSNPN, CDR2 SVGIG, per germline (reference sequence). CDR3 length equals 15 residues. V lost 0 bases to trimming and J lost 1 base, with 12 bases between them. CDR3 nucleotides: TGTGCCTGGAGTGTACTCTCAGGGAAGAACACTGAAGCTTTCTTT. Encoded protein: CAWSVLSGKNTEAFF.

The J gene is TRBJ2-7, the V gene TRBV4-1, with D possibly matching TRBD1 (5 bases). The V and J ends lost 0 bases and 3 bases respectively, with 12 bases between them. This CDR3 is 15 amino acids long. In germline, CDR1 is MGHRA, CDR2 YSYEKL. The DNA of the CDR3 is TGCGCCAGCAGCCAAGAACAGGCGACCTTCTACGAGCAGTACTTC. This sequence encodes CASSQEQATFYEQYF.

This clonotype appeared many times. This chain links TRBV12-3 or TRBV12-4 with TRBJ1-1, with a weak D call TRBD1 (6 bases). Between the trimmed V and J ends, which lost 6 bases and 2 bases, there was a span of 13 bases. The CDR3 has 14 amino acids. In DNA, the CDR3 is TGTGCCAGCAGGTTGGACAGCGGCAACACTGAAGCTTTCTTT. It translates to CASRLDSGNTEAFF.

This clonotype came up many times. V and J are TRBV6-1 and TRBJ1-5; the D gene is possibly TRBD1 (5 bases). Trimming took 6 bases from V and 0 from J, leaving 15 bases between them. The CDR3 extends over 16 amino acids. Germline V gene sequence: CDR1 MNHNS, CDR2 SASEGT. CDR3 bases: TGTGCCAGCAGACCCGCCGGGGGTTTTAGCAATCAGCCCCAGCATTTT. Its protein is CASRPAGGFSNQPQHF.

The chain employs TRBV12-3 or TRBV12-4 and TRBJ1-4; a possible D gene is TRBD1 (5 bases). Trimming pared 6 bases from V and 6 bases from J, leaving 14 bases between. CDR3 length: 14 residues. CDR3 protein: CASSPMEGYEKLFF. The CDR3 DNA reads TGTGCCAGCAGCCCGATGGAGGGGTATGAAAAACTGTTTTTT.

This clonotype was seen more than once but under ten times. The chain combines TRBV18 with TRBJ2-1; 7 nucleotides agree with TRBD1. The CDR3 runs 13 residues. The germline V gene has CDR1 KGHSH and CDR2 LQKENI. Trimming cost V 3 bases and J 10 bases; bases outside gene matches: 6. The CDR3 DNA reads TGTGCCAGCTCACCGACAGGGCCGGGCGAGCAGTTCTTC. It translates to CASSPTGPGEQFF. Based on the CDR3 plus reference TRBV18 and TRBJ2-1, the full variable domain is NAGVMQNPRHLVRRRGQEARLRCSPMKGHSHVYWYRQLPEEGLKFMVYLQKENIIDESGMPKERFSAEFPKEGPSILRIQQVVRGDSAAYFCASSPTGPGEQFFGPGTRLTVL.